Each of the 20 T cell receptor beta chains below was sequenced from the same sample in a study of shared clonotypes between healthy human individuals. CD8 cells regarded as naive lacked CD45RO, were positively chosen for CCR7, and omitted terminally differentiated effector memory CD45RA+ cells. Here immunoSEQ multiplex PCR was the method, and the copy in TCRdb shows in-frame clones only, minus some. The sample lists about 1,800,000 clones; about 95% were seen once. Sequenced: naive CD8+ T cells sorted from blood. Receptors were obtained from a young man in good health.

The chain joins TRBV29-1 to TRBJ2-2; 7 bases agree with TRBD1. The CDR3 is 13 residues long. The V gene's germline CDR1 is SQVTM and CDR2 ANQGSEA. V lost 7 bases and J lost 6; bases outside the gene matches: 8. Written as DNA, the CDR3 is TGCAGCGGCCGGGACAGCCTATCCGGGGAGCTGTTTTTT. Its protein is CSGRDSLSGELFF.

The CDR3 bases are TGTGCCAGCAGTTTAGCAGCGGATCAGCCCCAGCATTTT. Amino acids: CASSLAADQPQHF. The chain uses TRBV27 and TRBJ1-5; no reliable D call. Between the trimmed V and J ends, which lost 2 bases and 5 bases, there was a span of 7 bases. Germline V CDR1 and CDR2: MNHEY, SMNVEV (reference sequence). This CDR3 spans 13 amino acids.

V usage is TRBV27 and J usage is TRBJ1-2; D not certain. Germline V gene sequence: CDR1 MNHEY, CDR2 SMNVEV (reference sequence). This CDR3 has 13 amino acids. V was trimmed by 8 bases and J by 3 bases, leaving 13 bases between them. CDR3 loop: CASGPDRHYGYTF. CDR3 bases: TGTGCCAGCGGACCCGACCGACACTATGGCTACACCTTC.

The chain links TRBV5-8 to TRBJ2-1; D may be TRBD1 (5 bases). Per the germline V gene, CDR1 is SGHTS and CDR2 is YDEGEE. Trimming removed 4 bases at V and 4 bases at J, with 9 bases between. This CDR3 is built from 13 residues. DNA of the CDR3: TGTGCCAGCAGCGTTACAGGATACAATGAGCAGTTCTTC. This sequence encodes CASSVTGYNEQFF.

This chain uses TRBV5-6 with TRBJ2-7; TRBD1 might be the D (6 bases). This CDR3 has 14 residues. CDR1 is SGHDT, CDR2 YYEEEE, per germline. With 4 bases removed from V and 2 bases from J, the gap between germline ends came to 13 bases. Here the CDR3 reads CASSPVSGAYEQYF. The CDR3 nucleotides are TGTGCCAGCAGCCCGGTGTCAGGGGCCTACGAGCAGTACTTC. The complete variable domain, with remaining parts taken from reference TRBV5-6 and TRBJ2-7, reads DAGVTQSPTHLIKTRGQQVTLRCSPKSGHDTVSWYQQALGQGPQFIFQYYEEEERQRGNFPDRFSGHQFPNYSSELNVNALLLGDSALYLCASSPVSGAYEQYFGPGTRLTVT.

As for this clone: This same CDR3 is encoded by further DNA sequences in the sample. The chain joins TRBV5-1 to TRBJ1-2; TRBD1 agrees at 7 bases. The V segment lost 4 bases and the J segment 5 bases; nucleotides outside the gene matches: 5. Germline V gene sequence: CDR1 SGHRS, CDR2 YFSETQ. The CDR3 runs to 13 residues. The CDR3, as DNA: TGCGCCAGCAGCCCGGTGACAGGGTATGGCTACACCTTC. Its protein product is CASSPVTGYGYTF.

This clone turned up a few times. This sample also contains other DNA sequences that code for the same CDR3. The rearrangement uses TRBV11-3 and TRBJ2-3; unclear D gene. This CDR3 is 13 amino acids long. The germline V gene encodes CDR1 SGHNT and CDR2 YENEEA. The ends were cut back, 1 base at V and 3 bases at J, with 5 bases in the middle. The CDR3 loop reads CASSLVVTDTQYF. CDR3 sequence (DNA): TGTGCCAGCAGCTTAGTGGTGACAGATACGCAGTATTTT. Based on the CDR3 plus reference TRBV11-3 and TRBJ2-3, the full variable domain is EAGVVQSPRYKIIEKKQPVAFWCNPISGHNTLYWYLQNLGQGPELLIRYENEEAVDDSQLPKDRFSAERLKGVDSTLKIQPAELGDSAVYLCASSLVVTDTQYFGPGTRLTVL.

This rearrangement joins TRBV9 to TRBJ2-1; 9 positions match TRBD2. The CDR3 has 16 residues. CDR1 SGDLS and CDR2 YYNGEE come from the germline V gene. V was pared by 0 bases and J by 3 bases, with 4 bases of the junction left unmatched. CDR3 residues: CASSVGSGGRYNEQFF. The CDR3 coding sequence is TGTGCCAGCAGCGTAGGTAGCGGGGGACGCTACAATGAGCAGTTCTTC.

This chain uses TRBV11-2 with TRBJ2-7, with 7 bases that match TRBD1. The V segment lost 1 base and the J segment 6 bases; nucleotides outside the gene matches: 6. The CDR3 totals 14 residues. The germline CDR1 and CDR2 sequences are SGHAT and FQNNGV. The CDR3 is CASSLGQGVSEQYF. DNA for the CDR3: TGTGCCAGCAGCTTAGGGCAGGGGGTCAGCGAGCAGTACTTC.

The V and J genes are TRBV5-1 and TRBJ2-7, with D possibly being TRBD1 (5 bases). Germline-derived CDR1 and CDR2 are SGHRS and YFSETQ. The CDR3 loop spans 13 amino acids. The V and J ends lost 4 bases and 5 bases respectively, with 13 bases between them. The CDR3 nucleotides read TGCGCCAGCAGCGGGGATGGGGCCGACGAGCAGTACTTC. Its translation is CASSGDGADEQYF.

This sequence joins TRBV9 and TRBJ2-1; TRBD2 might be the D (6 bases). The germline V gene has CDR1 SGDLS and CDR2 YYNGEE. V was cut by 3 bases and J by 7 bases, with 17 bases left in between. There are 15 residues in the CDR3. For the CDR3, the DNA is TGTGCCAGCAGCGATCCCCTGCGGGAAGATAATGAGCAGTTCTTC. Translated, it gives CASSDPLREDNEQFF.

V gene TRBV7-9 combines with J gene TRBJ2-5; 9 bases are a match to TRBD2. This CDR3 spans 17 amino acids. The junction had 10 bases not matched to a gene; V was cut back by 0 bases and J by 5 bases. Germline assignment: CDR1 SEHNR and CDR2 FQNEAQ (reference sequence). In DNA form, the CDR3 reads TGTGCCAGCAGCTTAGCCTTGGCGGGAGGGCCCTTGGAGACCCAGTACTTC. Its protein is CASSLALAGGPLETQYF.

The DNA for the CDR3 is TGTGCCAGTAGTATCGGAACACACAATGAGCAGTTCTTC. The encoded protein is CASSIGTHNEQFF. This chain uses TRBV19 with TRBJ2-1; no definite D call. Germline-derived CDR1 and CDR2 are LNHDA and SQIVND (reference sequence). The CDR3 runs to 13 residues. V was pared by 3 bases and J by 5 bases, with 8 bases between.

This clone was counted a single time. The chain carries TRBV4-3 and TRBJ1-1, with D possibly being TRBD1 (5 bases). Germline V CDR1 and CDR2: LGHNA, YSLEER. Trimming removed 0 bases at V and 1 base at J, with 15 bases between. CDR3 size: 17 residues. The CDR3 loop is CASSQDPGWGENTEAFF. The CDR3 DNA reads as TGCGCCAGCAGCCAAGATCCAGGCTGGGGGGAGAACACTGAAGCTTTCTTT.

The rearrangement uses TRBV27 and TRBJ2-6, with D possibly being TRBD1 (5 bases). Germline loops: CDR1 MNHEY, CDR2 SMNVEV (reference sequence). The CDR3 loop spans 16 amino acids. V lost 5 bases, J lost 0 bases, and 11 bases lay in between. The CDR3 DNA sequence: TGTGCCAGCAGTACCCTTCAGGGCTCTGGGGCCAACGTCCTGACTTTC. Translation gives CASSTLQGSGANVLTF.

V usage is TRBV6-1 and J usage is TRBJ1-1; D gene unclear. The CDR3 sequence is 16 residues long. The germline V gene has CDR1 MNHNS and CDR2 SASEGT. The V gene lost 1 base and the J gene lost 1 base, with 13 bases spanning the gap. CDR3 coding DNA: TGTGCCAGCAGTGAAGATTGGAACACGGGGAACACTGAAGCTTTCTTT. It is translated as CASSEDWNTGNTEAFF.

The V and J genes are TRBV11-2 and TRBJ2-1; possible D gene TRBD2, 6 bases. The germline V gene encodes CDR1 SGHAT and CDR2 FQNNGV. The CDR3 has 15 residues. V lost 3 bases and J lost 4, with 13 bases in between. CDR3 amino acids: CASSFWARGYNEQFF. The CDR3 DNA sequence: TGTGCCAGCAGCTTCTGGGCGCGGGGTTACAATGAGCAGTTCTTC.

The CDR3 DNA sequence: TGTGCCAGCAGCTTATTCAAGAACACTGAAGCTTTCTTT. This gives the protein CASSLFKNTEAFF. V gene TRBV7-6 combines with J gene TRBJ1-1; no definite D call. The CDR3 is 13 residues long. The germline V gene encodes CDR1 SGHVS and CDR2 FNYEAQ. The V gene lost 2 bases and the J gene lost 1 base, with 5 bases spanning the gap.

The chain has TRBV4-1 and TRBJ1-2; tentative D call: TRBD1 (6 bases). From germline, CDR1 is MGHRA and CDR2 YSYEKL. The ends were cut back, 0 bases at V and 6 bases at J, with 14 bases in the middle. This CDR3 region has 15 residues. The CDR3 DNA reads TGCGCCAGCAGCCAAGAGAGAGGACAGCTGCATGGCTACACCTTC. Translation gives CASSQERGQLHGYTF.

A few counts support this clone. This chain connects TRBV11-2 to TRBJ2-4; D perhaps matches TRBD1 (6 bases). In germline, CDR1 is SGHAT, CDR2 FQNNGV. There are 12 residues in the CDR3. Trimming cost V 7 bases and J 8 bases, with 12 bases left between them. The CDR3 DNA follows: TGTGCCAGCAAACAGGGAGACTACATTCAGTACTTC. This gives the protein CASKQGDYIQYF.